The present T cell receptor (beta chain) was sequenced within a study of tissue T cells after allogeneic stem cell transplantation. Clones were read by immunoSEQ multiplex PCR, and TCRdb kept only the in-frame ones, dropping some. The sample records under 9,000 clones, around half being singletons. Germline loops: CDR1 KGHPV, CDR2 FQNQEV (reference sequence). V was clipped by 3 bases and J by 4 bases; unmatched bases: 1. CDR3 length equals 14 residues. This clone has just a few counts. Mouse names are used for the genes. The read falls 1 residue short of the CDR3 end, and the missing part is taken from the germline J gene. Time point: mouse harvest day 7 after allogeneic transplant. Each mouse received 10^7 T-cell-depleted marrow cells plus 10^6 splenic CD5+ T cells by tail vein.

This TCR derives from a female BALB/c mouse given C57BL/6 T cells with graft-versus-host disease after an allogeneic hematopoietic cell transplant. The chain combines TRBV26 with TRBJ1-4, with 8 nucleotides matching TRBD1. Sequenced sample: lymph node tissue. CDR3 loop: CASSLTGGNERLFF. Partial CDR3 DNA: TGTGCCAGCAGTCTCACAGGGGGCAACGAAAGATTATTT.